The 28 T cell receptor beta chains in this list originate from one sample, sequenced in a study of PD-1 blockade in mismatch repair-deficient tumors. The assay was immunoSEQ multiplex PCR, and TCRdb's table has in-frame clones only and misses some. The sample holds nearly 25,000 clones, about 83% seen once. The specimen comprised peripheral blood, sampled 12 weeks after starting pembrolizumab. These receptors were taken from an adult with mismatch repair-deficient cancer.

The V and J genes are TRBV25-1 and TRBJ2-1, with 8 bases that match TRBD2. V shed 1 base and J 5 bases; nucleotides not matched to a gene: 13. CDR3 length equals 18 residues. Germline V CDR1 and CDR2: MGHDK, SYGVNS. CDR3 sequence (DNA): TGTGCCAGCAGTGAATCGGGTTACGGGAGGGCCTTAAACAATGAGCAGTTCTTC. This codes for CASSESGYGRALNNEQFF.

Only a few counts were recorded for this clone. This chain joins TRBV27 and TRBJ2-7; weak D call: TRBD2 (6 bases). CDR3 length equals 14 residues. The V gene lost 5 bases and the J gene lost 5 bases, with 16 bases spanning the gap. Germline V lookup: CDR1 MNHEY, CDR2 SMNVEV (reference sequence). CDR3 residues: CASSTIPSGDEQYF. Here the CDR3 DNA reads TGTGCCAGCAGTACTATACCCTCGGGGGACGAGCAGTACTTC.

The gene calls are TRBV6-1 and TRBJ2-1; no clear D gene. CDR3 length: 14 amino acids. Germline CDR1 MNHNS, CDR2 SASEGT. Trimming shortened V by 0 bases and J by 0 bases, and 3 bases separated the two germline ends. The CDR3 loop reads CASSEAYSYNEQFF. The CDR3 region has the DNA TGTGCCAGCAGTGAAGCTTACTCCTACAATGAGCAGTTCTTC.

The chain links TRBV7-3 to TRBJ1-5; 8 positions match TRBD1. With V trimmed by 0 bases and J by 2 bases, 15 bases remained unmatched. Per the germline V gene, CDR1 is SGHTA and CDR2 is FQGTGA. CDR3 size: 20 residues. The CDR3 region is CASSLTFSARGRVGNQPQHF. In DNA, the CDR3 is TGTGCCAGCAGCTTAACGTTTTCGGCCAGGGGGCGCGTAGGCAATCAGCCCCAGCATTTT.

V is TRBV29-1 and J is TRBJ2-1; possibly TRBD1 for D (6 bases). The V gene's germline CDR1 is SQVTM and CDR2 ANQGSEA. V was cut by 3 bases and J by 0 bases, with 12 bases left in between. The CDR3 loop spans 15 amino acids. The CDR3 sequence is CSVDGQPTSYNEQFF. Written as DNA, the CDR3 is TGCAGCGTTGACGGACAGCCAACCTCCTACAATGAGCAGTTCTTC.

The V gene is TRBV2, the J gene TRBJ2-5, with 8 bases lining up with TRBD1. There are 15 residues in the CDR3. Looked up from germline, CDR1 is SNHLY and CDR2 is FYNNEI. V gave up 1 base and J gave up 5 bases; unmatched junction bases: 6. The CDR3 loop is CASSEEGQGLETQYF. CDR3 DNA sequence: TGTGCCAGCAGTGAAGAAGGACAGGGCTTGGAGACCCAGTACTTC.

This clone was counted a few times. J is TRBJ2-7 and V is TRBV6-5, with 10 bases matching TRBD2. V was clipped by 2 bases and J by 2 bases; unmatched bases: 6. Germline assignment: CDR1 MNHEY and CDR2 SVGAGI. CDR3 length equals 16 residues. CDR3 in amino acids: CASSYTKLAGAYEQYF. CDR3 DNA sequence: TGTGCCAGCAGTTACACTAAGCTAGCGGGAGCCTACGAGCAGTACTTC.

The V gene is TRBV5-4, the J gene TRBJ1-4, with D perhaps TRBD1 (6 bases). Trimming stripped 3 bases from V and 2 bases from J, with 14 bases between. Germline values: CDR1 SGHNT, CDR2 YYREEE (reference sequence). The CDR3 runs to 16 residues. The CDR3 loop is CASSSTGRGTNEKLFF. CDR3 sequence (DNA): TGTGCCAGCAGCTCGACAGGCAGAGGGACTAATGAAAAACTGTTTTTT.

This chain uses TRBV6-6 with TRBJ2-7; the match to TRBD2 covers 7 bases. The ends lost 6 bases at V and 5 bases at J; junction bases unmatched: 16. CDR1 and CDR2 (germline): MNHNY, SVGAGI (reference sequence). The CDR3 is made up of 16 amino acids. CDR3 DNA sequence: TGTGCCAGCAGCCGTACCGGCGGGAGCCATTTGGACGAGCAGTACTTC. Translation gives CASSRTGGSHLDEQYF.

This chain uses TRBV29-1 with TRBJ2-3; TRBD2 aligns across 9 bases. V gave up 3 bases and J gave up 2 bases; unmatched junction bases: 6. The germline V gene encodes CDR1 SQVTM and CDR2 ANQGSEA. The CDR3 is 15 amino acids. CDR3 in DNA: TGCAGCGTTGATCCGACTAGCGGTTACACAGATACGCAGTATTTT. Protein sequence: CSVDPTSGYTDTQYF.

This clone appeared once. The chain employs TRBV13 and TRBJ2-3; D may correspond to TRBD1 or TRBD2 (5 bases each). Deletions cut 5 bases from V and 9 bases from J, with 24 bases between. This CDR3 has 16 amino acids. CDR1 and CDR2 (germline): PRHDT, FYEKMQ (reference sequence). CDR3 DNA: TGTGCCAGCAGCCCCCTTAGTCGTGGGACCCTCGGGACGCAGTATTTT. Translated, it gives CASSPLSRGTLGTQYF.

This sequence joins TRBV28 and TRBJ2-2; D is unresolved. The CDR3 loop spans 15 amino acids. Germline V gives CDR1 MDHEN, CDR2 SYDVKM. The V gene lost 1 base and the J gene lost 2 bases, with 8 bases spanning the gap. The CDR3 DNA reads TGTGCCAGCAGTTTATTAGGGCTAAACACCGGGGAGCTGTTTTTT. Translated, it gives CASSLLGLNTGELFF. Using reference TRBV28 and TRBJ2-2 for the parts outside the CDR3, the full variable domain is DVKVTQSSRYLVKRTGEKVFLECVQDMDHENMFWYRQDPGLGLRLIYFSYDVKMKEKGDIPEGYSVSREKKERFSLILESASTNQTSMYLCASSLLGLNTGELFFGEGSRLTVL.

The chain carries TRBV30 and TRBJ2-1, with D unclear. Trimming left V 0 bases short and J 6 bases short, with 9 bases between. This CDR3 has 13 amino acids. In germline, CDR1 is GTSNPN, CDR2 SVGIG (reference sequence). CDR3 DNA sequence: TGTGCCTGGAGTGTACTAAGGGTCAATGAGCAGTTCTTC. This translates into CAWSVLRVNEQFF.

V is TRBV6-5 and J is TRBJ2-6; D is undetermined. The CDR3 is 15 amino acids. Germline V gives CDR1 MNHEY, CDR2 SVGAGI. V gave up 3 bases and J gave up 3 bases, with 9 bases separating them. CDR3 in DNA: TGTGCCAGCAGTTATACGGGTCTTGGGGCCAACGTCCTGACTTTC. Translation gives CASSYTGLGANVLTF.

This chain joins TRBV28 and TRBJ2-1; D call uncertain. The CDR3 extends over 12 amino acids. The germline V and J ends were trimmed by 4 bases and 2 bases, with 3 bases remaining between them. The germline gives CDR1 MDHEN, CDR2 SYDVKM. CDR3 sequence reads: CASSSPYNEQFF. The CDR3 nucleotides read TGTGCCAGCAGTTCTCCCTACAATGAGCAGTTCTTC. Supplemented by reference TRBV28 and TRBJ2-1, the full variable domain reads DVKVTQSSRYLVKRTGEKVFLECVQDMDHENMFWYRQDPGLGLRLIYFSYDVKMKEKGDIPEGYSVSREKKERFSLILESASTNQTSMYLCASSSPYNEQFFGPGTRLTVL.

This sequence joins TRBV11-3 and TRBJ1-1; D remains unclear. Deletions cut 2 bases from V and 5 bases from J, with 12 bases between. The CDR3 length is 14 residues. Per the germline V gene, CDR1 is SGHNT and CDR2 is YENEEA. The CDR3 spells CASSLSGSWTEAFF. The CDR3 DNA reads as TGTGCCAGCAGCTTAAGCGGGAGTTGGACTGAAGCTTTCTTT. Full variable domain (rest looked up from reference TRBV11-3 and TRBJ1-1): EAGVVQSPRYKIIEKKQPVAFWCNPISGHNTLYWYLQNLGQGPELLIRYENEEAVDDSQLPKDRFSAERLKGVDSTLKIQPAELGDSAVYLCASSLSGSWTEAFFGQGTRLTVV.

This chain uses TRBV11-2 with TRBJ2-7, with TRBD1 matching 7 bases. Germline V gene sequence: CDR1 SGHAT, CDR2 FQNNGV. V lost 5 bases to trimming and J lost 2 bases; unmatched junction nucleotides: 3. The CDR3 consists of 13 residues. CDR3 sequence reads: CASSRDRAYEQYF. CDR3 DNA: TGTGCCAGCAGCCGGGACAGAGCCTACGAGCAGTACTTC.

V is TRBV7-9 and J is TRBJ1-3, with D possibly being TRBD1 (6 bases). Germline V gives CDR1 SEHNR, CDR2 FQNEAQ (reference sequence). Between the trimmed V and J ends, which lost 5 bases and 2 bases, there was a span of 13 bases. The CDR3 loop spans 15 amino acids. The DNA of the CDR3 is TGTGCCAGCAGCAACAGGGCTGAGGCTGGAAACACCATATATTTT. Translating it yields CASSNRAEAGNTIYF.

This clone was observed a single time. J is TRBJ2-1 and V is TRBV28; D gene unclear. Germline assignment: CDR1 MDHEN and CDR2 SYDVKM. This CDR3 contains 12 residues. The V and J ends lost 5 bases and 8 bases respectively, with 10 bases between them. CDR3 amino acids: CASSPPFDEQFF. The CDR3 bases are TGTGCCAGCAGTCCCCCCTTCGATGAGCAGTTCTTC.

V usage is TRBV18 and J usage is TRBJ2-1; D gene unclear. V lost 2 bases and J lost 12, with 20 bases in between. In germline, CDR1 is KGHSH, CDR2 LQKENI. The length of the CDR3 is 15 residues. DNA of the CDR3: TGTGCCAGCTCACCAGCGGCCTTAGAAGACCGGAGGCAGTTCTTC. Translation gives CASSPAALEDRRQFF.

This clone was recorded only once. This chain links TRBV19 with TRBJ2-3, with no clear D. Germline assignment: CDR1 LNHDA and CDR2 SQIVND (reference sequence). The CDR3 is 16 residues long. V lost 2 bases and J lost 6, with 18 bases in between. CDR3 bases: TGTGCCAGTAGTATATTGGTACAGTACCCACTGGATACGCAGTATTTT. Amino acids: CASSILVQYPLDTQYF.

CDR3 protein: CASSLLRFNEQFF. CDR3 nucleotide sequence: TGCGCCAGCAGCTTGCTGAGGTTCAATGAGCAGTTCTTC. The V call is TRBV5-1, the J call TRBJ2-1; D gene uncertain. Germline CDR1 SGHRS, CDR2 YFSETQ. Trimming left V 1 base short and J 6 bases short, with 8 bases between. The CDR3 spans 13 residues.

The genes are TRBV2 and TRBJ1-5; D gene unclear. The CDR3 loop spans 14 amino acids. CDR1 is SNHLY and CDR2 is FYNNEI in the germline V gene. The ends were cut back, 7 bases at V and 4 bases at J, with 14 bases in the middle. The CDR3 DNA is TGTGCCAGCACCCGCGGCAGCCTTAATCAGCCCCAGCATTTT. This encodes CASTRGSLNQPQHF.

The CDR3 sequence is CASSQDRGHYNEQFF. For the CDR3, the DNA is TGCGCCAGCAGCCAGGACAGGGGTCACTACAATGAGCAGTTCTTC. The chain links TRBV4-3 to TRBJ2-1, with 9 bases that match TRBD1. The CDR3 extends over 15 amino acids. Trimming at V came to 3 bases and at J to 3 bases, leaving 3 bases not matched to a gene. The germline gives CDR1 LGHNA, CDR2 YSLEER.

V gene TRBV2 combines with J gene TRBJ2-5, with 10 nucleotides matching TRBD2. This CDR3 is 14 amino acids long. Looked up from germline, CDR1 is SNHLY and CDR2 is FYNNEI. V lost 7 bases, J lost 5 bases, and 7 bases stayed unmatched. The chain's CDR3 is CASILELAGETQYF. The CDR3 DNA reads TGTGCCAGCATACTGGAACTAGCGGGGGAGACCCAGTACTTC. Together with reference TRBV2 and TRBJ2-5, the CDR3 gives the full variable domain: EPEVTQTPSHQVTQMGQEVILRCVPISNHLYFYWYRQILGQKVEFLVSFYNNEISEKSEIFDDQFSVERPDGSNFTLKIRSTKLEDSAMYFCASILELAGETQYFGPGTRLLVL.

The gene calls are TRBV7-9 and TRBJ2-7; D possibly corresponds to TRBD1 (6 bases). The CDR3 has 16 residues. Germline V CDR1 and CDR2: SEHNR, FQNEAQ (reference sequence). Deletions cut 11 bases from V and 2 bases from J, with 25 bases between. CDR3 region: CAGLPPEGEPPYEQYF. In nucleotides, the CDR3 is TGTGCCGGATTACCTCCCGAGGGGGAGCCCCCCTACGAGCAGTACTTC.

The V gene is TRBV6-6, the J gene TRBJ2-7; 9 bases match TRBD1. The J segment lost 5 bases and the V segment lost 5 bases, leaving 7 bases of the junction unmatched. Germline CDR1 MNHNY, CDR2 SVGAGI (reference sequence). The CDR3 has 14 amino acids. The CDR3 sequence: CASSTRTGAHEQYF. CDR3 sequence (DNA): TGTGCCAGCAGTACCCGGACAGGGGCCCACGAGCAGTACTTC.

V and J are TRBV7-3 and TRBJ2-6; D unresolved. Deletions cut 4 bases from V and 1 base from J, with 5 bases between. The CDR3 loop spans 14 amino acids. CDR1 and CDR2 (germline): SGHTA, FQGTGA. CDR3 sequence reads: CASSSTSGANVLTF. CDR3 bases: TGTGCCAGCAGCTCCACATCTGGGGCCAACGTCCTGACTTTC. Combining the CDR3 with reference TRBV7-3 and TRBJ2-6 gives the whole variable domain GAGVSQTPSNKVTEKGKYVELRCDPISGHTALYWYRQSLGQGPEFLIYFQGTGAADDSGLPNDRFFAVRPEGSVSTLKIQRTERGDSAVYLCASSSTSGANVLTFGAGSRLTVL.